The clone carrying this T cell receptor beta chain came up once. Its specificity is not known. Time point specified: week 35, safety follow-up. The investigators gave 300 ug of mutant IDH1 20-mer peptide in each vaccine dose, together with topical imiquimod. Libraries were prepared by immunoSEQ multiplex PCR; TCRdb keeps only in-frame clonotypes and omits some of them. The sample lists some 30,000 clones; roughly 79% were seen once. The data derive from a study of a mutant IDH1 vaccine in newly diagnosed glioma. The receptor comes from a woman in her thirties with glioma. Some clones in this sample may be carry-over from other donors' samples. Sequenced material: PBMCs, taken from a glioma patient whose treatment included an IDH1 peptide vaccine.

DNA of the CDR3: TGTGCCAGCAGTTTTGGTACGCAGTATTTT. It encodes CASSFGTQYF. The V call is TRBV27, the J call TRBJ2-3; no reliable D call. The CDR3 runs to 10 residues. Germline values: CDR1 MNHEY, CDR2 SMNVEV (reference sequence). Trimming left V 3 bases short and J 8 bases short, with 3 bases between.